Below, 29 T cell receptor beta chains from the same sample are listed, as sequenced in a study of cytomegalovirus exposure and HLA in healthy donors. 13 Jbeta primers and 60 Vbeta primers were used for the PCR. Data came from immunoSEQ multiplex PCR; TCRdb stores just in-frame clones and leaves some out. Seen here are around 170,000 clones, 65% to 75% observed once, and the top ten hold about 1.4%. Sequences were obtained from PBMCs. All receptors come from a girl aged 5-17 years in good health and CMV-seronegative.

The chain has TRBV15 and TRBJ1-2; D gene ambiguous. In germline, CDR1 is LNHNV, CDR2 YYDKDF (reference sequence). V was cut by 0 bases and J by 10 bases, with 12 bases left in between. The CDR3 is 13 amino acids. The CDR3 DNA is TGTGCCACCAGCAGAGAAGCAGGCCAGGACTACACCTTC. Its protein product is CATSREAGQDYTF. Full variable domain (outside the CDR3, taken from reference TRBV15 and TRBJ1-2): DAMVIQNPRYQVTQFGKPVTLSCSQTLNHNVMYWYQQKSSQAPKLLFHYYDKDFNNEADTPDNFQSRRPNTSFCFLDIRSPGLGDTAMYLCATSREAGQDYTFGSGTRLTVV.

V is TRBV6-5 and J is TRBJ1-1, with D maybe TRBD1 (5 bases). The germline V gene has CDR1 MNHEY and CDR2 SVGAGI. V was trimmed by 7 bases and J by 1 base, leaving 7 bases between them. CDR3 length: 12 amino acids. CDR3 nucleotide sequence: TGTGCCAGCATCGGACAGAACACTGAAGCTTTCTTT. It encodes CASIGQNTEAFF.

This chain joins TRBV2 and TRBJ2-7; D unresolved. Deletions cut 6 bases from V and 4 bases from J, with 13 bases between. The CDR3 runs to 13 residues. The V gene's germline CDR1 is SNHLY and CDR2 FYNNEI. This CDR3 is CASSRRVRYEQYF. The CDR3 DNA sequence: TGTGCCAGCAGCCGACGGGTAAGGTACGAGCAGTACTTC.

CDR3 protein: CASSFLTGGGTDTQYF. CDR3 coding DNA: TGCGCCAGCAGCTTCTTGACAGGGGGAGGCACAGATACGCAGTATTTT. The chain has TRBV5-1 and TRBJ2-3; 9 bases agree with TRBD1. Trimming cost V 2 bases and J 1 base; bases outside gene matches: 5. CDR1 and CDR2 from the germline V gene are SGHRS and YFSETQ. CDR3 length: 16 residues. The entire variable domain, with the rest obtained from reference TRBV5-1 and TRBJ2-3, is as follows: KAGVTQTPRYLIKTRGQQVTLSCSPISGHRSVSWYQQTPGQGLQFLFEYFSETQRNKGNFPGRFSGRQFSNSRSEMNVSTLELGDSALYLCASSFLTGGGTDTQYFGPGTRLTVL.

This clone showed up just once. The chain carries TRBV27 and TRBJ2-7, with 7 bases matching TRBD2. CDR3 size: 16 residues. Trimming removed 3 bases from V and 0 bases from J; junction bases left unmatched: 8. Germline lookup yields CDR1 MNHEY and CDR2 SMNVEV (reference sequence). This CDR3 reads CASSFSSSGSSYEQYF. The CDR3 coding sequence is TGTGCCAGCAGTTTCTCCTCTAGCGGAAGCTCCTACGAGCAGTACTTC.

The chain links TRBV29-1 to TRBJ1-1, with D perhaps matching TRBD1 (5 bases). This CDR3 is built from 13 residues. V lost 6 bases and J lost 1, with 12 bases in between. Germline values: CDR1 SQVTM, CDR2 ANQGSEA. The DNA of the CDR3 is TGCAGCGTCGAAACCCAGGGGAACACTGAAGCTTTCTTT. This sequence encodes CSVETQGNTEAFF.

The gene calls are TRBV7-8 and TRBJ2-2; D perhaps matches TRBD1 (5 bases). Looked up from germline, CDR1 is SGHVS and CDR2 is FQNEAQ. V was clipped by 3 bases and J by 3 bases, with 8 bases between them. The CDR3 covers 14 residues. Written as DNA, the CDR3 is TGTGCCAGCAGCTTCCTAGGGGACACCGGGGAGCTGTTTTTT. This codes for CASSFLGDTGELFF.

This chain joins TRBV5-6 and TRBJ2-4, with 9 bases lining up with TRBD1. The CDR3 totals 13 residues. Looked up from germline, CDR1 is SGHDT and CDR2 is YYEEEE. V shed 4 bases and J 7 bases; nucleotides not matched to a gene: 3. The CDR3: CASSGTGRNIQYF. The CDR3, as DNA: TGTGCCAGCAGCGGGACAGGGAGGAACATTCAGTACTTC.

J is TRBJ2-2 and V is TRBV19; 8 positions agree with TRBD2. Germline V gene lookup returns CDR1 LNHDA and CDR2 SQIVND (reference sequence). The V and J ends lost 5 bases and 6 bases, in that order; junction bases with no gene match: 17. The CDR3 is 18 residues long. The CDR3, as DNA: TGTGCCAGTAGTCTCCCCCTGGGGGCGGGGGGCTCTCCCGGGGAGCTGTTTTTT. Encoded protein: CASSLPLGAGGSPGELFF.

A few counts support this clone. The rearrangement joins TRBV4-1 to TRBJ1-2; D is undetermined. CDR3 length: 15 amino acids. V was cut by 0 bases and J by 5 bases, with 13 bases left in between. CDR1 is MGHRA and CDR2 is YSYEKL in the germline V gene. CDR3 amino acids: CASSQENGVRYGYTF. The DNA of the CDR3 is TGCGCCAGCAGCCAAGAGAACGGGGTAAGATATGGCTACACCTTC.

V gene TRBV7-3 combines with J gene TRBJ2-3, with 8 bases that match TRBD2. The CDR3 totals 15 residues. Germline V gene sequence: CDR1 SGHTA, CDR2 FQGTGA. Germline trimming cut 4 bases from V and 3 bases from J; bases unmatched to any gene: 6. The CDR3 protein is CASSSTGGRTDTQYF. The CDR3 region has the DNA TGTGCCAGCAGCTCCACGGGGGGGCGGACAGATACGCAGTATTTT.

J is TRBJ1-1 and V is TRBV6-1; D unclear. Germline CDR1 reads MNHNS; CDR2 reads SASEGT. Trimming left V 4 bases short and J 2 bases short, with 14 bases between. This CDR3 comprises 15 residues. CDR3 DNA sequence: TGTGCCAGCAGTGTGGAGAGGCTACGAAACACTGAAGCTTTCTTT. Translating gives CASSVERLRNTEAFF.

This clone was counted a few times. The chain joins TRBV6-1 to TRBJ1-4; D is perhaps TRBD1 (5 bases). Germline V gives CDR1 MNHNS, CDR2 SASEGT. The CDR3 length is 13 residues. The germline V and J ends were trimmed by 6 bases and 5 bases, with 10 bases remaining between them. CDR3 residues: CASRRAGNEKLFF. The DNA of the CDR3 is TGTGCCAGCAGACGGGCAGGGAATGAAAAACTGTTTTTT.

The CDR3 sequence: CASSYWGPRGYTF. Here the CDR3 DNA reads TGTGCCAGCAGTTACTGGGGGCCTCGGGGCTACACCTTC. The rearrangement joins TRBV6-6 to TRBJ1-2; the D gene is possibly TRBD1 (6 bases). Looked up from germline, CDR1 is MNHNY and CDR2 is SVGAGI (reference sequence). The CDR3 loop spans 13 amino acids. The germline V and J ends were trimmed by 1 base and 8 bases, with 11 bases remaining between them.

The rearrangement uses TRBV6-6 and TRBJ2-2; D possibly corresponds to TRBD2 (5 bases). There are 16 residues in the CDR3. With 5 bases removed from V and 0 bases from J, the gap between germline ends came to 13 bases. From germline, CDR1 is MNHNY and CDR2 SVGAGI (reference sequence). CDR3 amino acids: CASSLTSNANTGELFF. The CDR3 DNA is TGTGCCAGCAGTCTCACTAGTAACGCGAACACCGGGGAGCTGTTTTTT.

This rearrangement joins TRBV7-2 to TRBJ2-7; D ambiguous. CDR1 is SGHTA and CDR2 is FQGNSA in the germline V gene. This CDR3 has 15 amino acids. V shed 3 bases and J shed 5 bases, with 17 bases lying between them. The CDR3 sequence is CASSFLGSSRNEQYF. The CDR3 coding sequence is TGTGCCAGCAGCTTTCTCGGCAGCTCTAGGAACGAGCAGTACTTC.

This chain joins TRBV5-6 and TRBJ1-1, with D unclear. Germline assignment: CDR1 SGHDT and CDR2 YYEEEE. Trimming shortened V by 4 bases and J by 2 bases, and 9 bases separated the two germline ends. The CDR3 covers 13 residues. The CDR3 reads CASSRRENTEAFF. DNA of the CDR3: TGTGCCAGCAGCCGTCGGGAAAACACTGAAGCTTTCTTT.

This clone showed up just once. The rearrangement links TRBV9 to TRBJ2-7, with TRBD1 identical over 9 bases. Germline values: CDR1 SGDLS, CDR2 YYNGEE. The CDR3 consists of 14 residues. The V segment lost 6 bases and the J segment 4 bases; nucleotides outside the gene matches: 8. CDR3 region: CASNVADRGYEQYF. CDR3 nucleotide sequence: TGTGCCAGCAACGTCGCGGACAGGGGTTACGAGCAGTACTTC.

This clone was seen more than once but under ten times. This chain uses TRBV15 with TRBJ1-5; perhaps TRBD1 as D (6 bases). The length of the CDR3 is 14 residues. The V end was cut by 0 bases, the J end by 7 bases, with 10 bases between. CDR1 LNHNV and CDR2 YYDKDF come from the germline V gene (reference sequence). In DNA form, the CDR3 reads TGTGCCACCAGCAGAGATCTGGGGACACAGCCCCAGCATTTT. Translation: CATSRDLGTQPQHF.

This clone occurred once. The gene calls are TRBV11-2 and TRBJ2-3, with D uncertain. CDR1 and CDR2 (germline): SGHAT, FQNNGV. The CDR3 runs to 13 residues. The V and J ends lost 4 bases and 2 bases respectively, with 7 bases between them. CDR3 residues: CASSSYTTDTQYF. CDR3 DNA sequence: TGTGCCAGCAGCTCGTACACCACAGATACGCAGTATTTT.

The chain employs TRBV6-5 and TRBJ2-2; 7 positions match TRBD2. The CDR3 runs to 16 residues. CDR1 MNHEY and CDR2 SVGAGI come from the germline V gene. V was clipped by 2 bases and J by 4 bases; unmatched bases: 7. CDR3 DNA sequence: TGTGCCAGCAGTTACGGTGGGGGGGGAAGCACCGGGGAGCTGTTTTTT. Translation: CASSYGGGGSTGELFF.

The chain uses TRBV4-1 and TRBJ1-5; weak D call: TRBD1 (5 bases). CDR1 and CDR2 from the germline V gene are MGHRA and YSYEKL. The CDR3 loop spans 14 amino acids. Trimming stripped 10 bases from V and 3 bases from J, with 16 bases between. CDR3 sequence reads: CATGGRADNQPQHF. CDR3 bases: TGCGCCACGGGAGGCAGGGCGGACAATCAGCCCCAGCATTTT.

This clone has a handful of counts. The rearrangement uses TRBV5-5 and TRBJ2-7; possibly TRBD2 for D (6 bases). Germline CDR1 is SGHKS and CDR2 is YYEKEE (reference sequence). The germline V and J ends were trimmed by 3 bases and 1 base, with 11 bases remaining between them. This CDR3 spans 14 amino acids. DNA for the CDR3: TGTGCCAGCAGCTCGTCTAGCGATTCCTACGAGCAGTACTTC. Translated, it gives CASSSSSDSYEQYF.

The chain carries TRBV5-1 and TRBJ2-1, with 7 nucleotides matching TRBD1. The CDR3 runs to 15 residues. The V segment lost 2 bases and the J segment 6 bases; nucleotides outside the gene matches: 8. The germline V gene encodes CDR1 SGHRS and CDR2 YFSETQ. In nucleotides, the CDR3 is TGCGCCAGCAGCTTAACGGGACAGCCGGTCAATGAGCAGTTCTTC. Amino acids: CASSLTGQPVNEQFF.

V gene TRBV25-1 combines with J gene TRBJ2-1; 11 bases align to TRBD2. The CDR3 is made up of 14 amino acids. The trim removed 1 base at V and 9 bases at J, leaving 2 bases unmatched. Germline CDR1 and CDR2: MGHDK and SYGVNS. CDR3 sequence (DNA): TGTGCCAGCAGTGAATGGCTAGCGGGGGGTGAGCAGTTCTTC. It codes for CASSEWLAGGEQFF.

This chain links TRBV9 with TRBJ1-1, with TRBD1 matching 7 bases. The CDR3 runs to 14 residues. V lost 4 bases to trimming and J lost 1 base; unmatched junction nucleotides: 4. Germline V lookup: CDR1 SGDLS, CDR2 YYNGEE. DNA for the CDR3: TGTGCCAGCAGCACTCAGGGGGAGAACACTGAAGCTTTCTTT. Translating it yields CASSTQGENTEAFF.

The rearrangement links TRBV5-1 to TRBJ1-1; 8 bases agree with TRBD1. J gave up 4 bases and V 0 bases, and 5 bases lay outside the gene matches. The CDR3 covers 15 residues. In germline, CDR1 is SGHRS, CDR2 YFSETQ. CDR3 nucleotide sequence: TGCGCCAGCAGCTTGGATTACCAGGGGGCCACTGAAGCTTTCTTT. It encodes CASSLDYQGATEAFF.

This chain connects TRBV5-1 to TRBJ1-5; D gene unclear. Trimming cost V 2 bases and J 8 bases, with 14 bases left between them. CDR3 length equals 14 residues. Germline V gene sequence: CDR1 SGHRS, CDR2 YFSETQ. This chain's CDR3 is CASSFDGGVEPQHF. CDR3 in DNA: TGCGCCAGCAGCTTTGACGGCGGAGTAGAGCCCCAGCATTTT.

This clone has just a few counts. J is TRBJ1-3 and V is TRBV25-1, with 10 bases fitting TRBD1. V shed 5 bases, J shed 3 bases, and the junction held 13 bases outside the gene matches. Germline loops: CDR1 MGHDK, CDR2 SYGVNS. The CDR3 contains 18 residues. This CDR3 reads CASSIGDRGYYSGNTIYF. CDR3 DNA: TGTGCCAGCAGTATCGGGGACAGGGGCTATTATAGTGGAAACACCATATATTTT.